This T cell receptor (beta chain) was documented in a study of cytomegalovirus exposure and HLA in healthy donors. As regards this clone: Its target is unknown.

Each donor's status was that of a healthy bone marrow donor. This PCR relied on a set of 60 Vbeta primers and 13 Jbeta primers. Clones were read by immunoSEQ multiplex PCR, and TCRdb kept only the in-frame ones, dropping some. The sample includes 50,000 to 55,000 clones, less than 75% seen only once; the top ten take 22%. The study's findings and limits: Some V segments (TRBV6-2 and TRBV6-3 among them) were excluded as indistinguishable. When analyzed later, the rates of TCR association showed variation by HLA locus, with DRB1 the most and HLA-C the fewest. In a later analysis, an Asian-associated ancestry cluster reportedly showed fewer N-insertions than the roughly 650-donor mean.

The CDR3 is 16 amino acids. V lost 2 bases and J 0 bases, leaving 11 bases between the germline ends. Germline V gene data show CDR1 as MNHEY and CDR2 as SVGAGI. The rearrangement links TRBV6-5 to TRBJ2-1; D gene uncertain. Material: PBMCs. The TCR was taken from a woman in her fifties or sixties in good health and CMV-seropositive. CDR3 sequence (DNA): TGTGCCAGCAGTTACAATGAGTTTAGCTCCTACAATGAGCAGTTCTTC. Translation gives CASSYNEFSSYNEQFF.